The 22 T cell receptor beta chains below come from one sample, sequenced in a study of spatial heterogeneity in lung cancer (dated by TCRdb to between 2018 and 2021). The time point label on this specimen signifies: sample taken at primary tumor resection. The library was made by 5' RACE. The run used a NextSeq 500. Using fastp at Q25 and MiXCR, TCRdb reprocessed the public reads and kept productive beta chains. Rows with a matching CDR3 protein are joined into one entry that keeps the most common DNA and genes. Counted in this sample were about 7,700 distinct CDR3 sequences; 15% to 17% of them appeared once. The top ten clonotypes cover around 16% of the sample. The input for sequencing was normal lung tissue next to the tumor, taken at surgery. The receptors derive from a male donor with early-stage non-small cell lung cancer.

The table lists this clonotype with many counts. The chain uses TRBV30 and TRBJ1-2; D is ambiguous. The ends were cut back, 3 bases at V and 1 base at J, with 9 bases in the middle. Germline CDR1 GTSNPN, CDR2 SVGIG (reference sequence). There are 13 residues in the CDR3. For the CDR3, the DNA is TGTGCCTGGAGCGCCGACCTTAACTATGGCTACACCTTC. Residues: CAWSADLNYGYTF.

This clonotype was picked up many times. The CDR3 nucleotides are TGCAGTGCCGTACAGGGGGCGCTGGACGAGCAGTACTTC. This codes for CSAVQGALDEQYF. V gene TRBV20-1 combines with J gene TRBJ2-7; 9 bases match TRBD1. V lost 6 bases to trimming and J lost 5 bases; unmatched junction nucleotides: 8. The CDR3 is 13 residues long. CDR1 and CDR2 from the germline V gene are DFQATT and SNEGSKA (reference sequence).

This clonotype was seen repeatedly, ten times or more. V is TRBV20-1 and J is TRBJ2-1; TRBD2 matches 8 bases. The junction had 5 bases not matched to a gene; V was cut back by 3 bases and J by 7 bases. Germline V gene sequence: CDR1 DFQATT, CDR2 SNEGSKA (reference sequence). The CDR3 is 13 residues long. CDR3 region: CSASAASGNEQFF. The CDR3 nucleotides are TGCAGTGCTAGTGCGGCTAGCGGGAATGAGCAGTTCTTC.

The chain joins TRBV7-9 to TRBJ2-1, with TRBD2 identical over 7 bases. From germline, CDR1 is SEHNR and CDR2 FQNEAQ (reference sequence). The CDR3 sequence is 17 residues long. J was trimmed by 2 bases and V by 3 bases; bases with no gene match: 10. The chain's CDR3 is CASSFPSGGATYNEQFF. The CDR3 nucleotides read TGTGCCAGCAGCTTTCCTAGCGGTGGGGCGACCTACAATGAGCAGTTCTTC.

This clonotype is classed as medium-sized. The rearrangement joins TRBV7-9 to TRBJ2-5, with 8 bases aligning to TRBD1. J was trimmed by 2 bases and V by 5 bases; bases with no gene match: 4. Germline lookup yields CDR1 SEHNR and CDR2 FQNEAQ (reference sequence). The CDR3 consists of 14 residues. CDR3: CASSTGQGQETQYF. The CDR3, as DNA: TGTGCCAGCAGCACTGGACAGGGACAAGAGACCCAGTACTTC.

This clonotype was observed once. The V and J genes are TRBV28 and TRBJ2-7, with D perhaps given as TRBD1 or TRBD2 (5 bases each). Between the trimmed V and J ends, which lost 6 bases and 5 bases, there was a span of 23 bases. The CDR3 runs to 16 residues. CDR1 is MDHEN, CDR2 SYDVKM, per germline. CDR3 in DNA: TGTGCCAGCAGGGGATACCGGGACGCCGTTCGGGACGAGCAGTACTTC. The encoded protein is CASRGYRDAVRDEQYF.

This clonotype was seen more than once but under ten times. The J gene is TRBJ2-5, the V gene TRBV7-2, with a weak D call TRBD1 (6 bases). The CDR3 totals 15 residues. V lost 4 bases and J 5 bases, leaving 17 bases between the germline ends. Germline CDR1 reads SGHTA; CDR2 reads FQGNSA. The CDR3, as DNA: TGTGCCAGCAGCTCCCGAAGGTCCCAGGGGGAGACCCAGTACTTC. It yields the protein CASSSRRSQGETQYF. The variable domain in full, with the rest retrieved from reference TRBV7-2 and TRBJ2-5, is GAGVSQSPSNKVTEKGKDVELRCDPISGHTALYWYRQSLGQGLEFLIYFQGNSAPDKSGLPSDRFSAERTGGSVSTLTIQRTQQEDSAVYLCASSSRRSQGETQYFGPGTRLLVL.

This clonotype counts as medium-sized (0.01 to 0.1%). The rearrangement joins TRBV20-1 to TRBJ2-3; D not certain. Trimming took 7 bases from V and 6 from J, leaving 11 bases between them. The germline CDR1 and CDR2 sequences are DFQATT and SNEGSKA (reference sequence). This CDR3 has 11 residues. CDR3 in DNA: TGCAGTGGGAGATTCGCCGATACGCAGTATTTT. Residues: CSGRFADTQYF.

This clonotype was seen repeatedly, ten times or more. The rearrangement links TRBV20-1 to TRBJ2-7; 10 nucleotides match TRBD2. V was pared by 2 bases and J by 3 bases, with 7 bases of the junction left unmatched. Germline CDR1 and CDR2: DFQATT and SNEGSKA (reference sequence). This CDR3 comprises 15 residues. Written as DNA, the CDR3 is TGCAGTGCTAGACCCGGACTAGCGGTTAACTACGAGCAGTACTTC. Its protein is CSARPGLAVNYEQYF.

By its share, this clonotype is medium-sized (0.01 to 0.1%). The V and J genes are TRBV7-2 and TRBJ2-2, with D maybe TRBD2 (5 bases). The CDR3 consists of 15 residues. V gave up 6 bases and J gave up 3 bases, with 14 bases separating them. Germline CDR1 reads SGHTA; CDR2 reads FQGNSA. The CDR3 DNA reads TGTGCCAGCAGTCCTATAGCGACGGACACCGGGGAGCTGTTTTTT. Translating gives CASSPIATDTGELFF.

This clonotype was detected a few times. The J gene is TRBJ1-1, the V gene TRBV5-1; D is undetermined. CDR3 length equals 15 residues. The V and J ends lost 0 bases and 0 bases respectively, with 9 bases between them. The germline gives CDR1 SGHRS, CDR2 YFSETQ. CDR3 bases: TGCGCCAGCAGCTTGGGGCATGGCGTGAACACTGAAGCTTTCTTT. Residues: CASSLGHGVNTEAFF.

The chain has TRBV6-5 and TRBJ1-2; 7 positions match TRBD1. Germline CDR1 is MNHEY and CDR2 is SVGAGI. This CDR3 contains 14 residues. V lost 2 bases and J lost 11; bases outside the gene matches: 11. The CDR3 DNA is TGTGCCAGCAGTTACACCGGGACAGCCGTGAGTTACACCTTC. Protein product: CASSYTGTAVSYTF.

J is TRBJ1-5 and V is TRBV19; D call uncertain. Germline V gives CDR1 LNHDA, CDR2 SQIVND (reference sequence). This CDR3 region has 16 residues. Trimming removed 9 bases from V and 4 bases from J, with 22 bases in between. The CDR3 spells CASQSFPIQTNQPQHF. In DNA form, the CDR3 reads TGTGCCAGCCAGTCCTTCCCTATTCAAACAAATCAGCCCCAGCATTTT.

This clonotype came up a few times. The V gene is TRBV5-4, the J gene TRBJ2-7, with D maybe TRBD2 (5 bases). Trimming shortened V by 4 bases and J by 6 bases, and 17 bases separated the two germline ends. This CDR3 is built from 14 residues. CDR1 is SGHNT, CDR2 YYREEE, per germline (reference sequence). For the CDR3, the DNA is TGTGCCAGCAGCCCGGGTAGAGGGCCTTTCGAGCAGTACTTC. Encoded protein: CASSPGRGPFEQYF.

This clonotype counts as medium-sized (0.01 to 0.1%). The chain has TRBV2 and TRBJ2-1; D possibly uses TRBD1 or TRBD2 (6 bases each). Trimming took off 5 bases at V and 6 bases at J, with 14 bases between the two ends. Germline V gene lookup returns CDR1 SNHLY and CDR2 FYNNEI. The CDR3 totals 14 residues. The CDR3 region is CASSSGGGFNEQFF. CDR3 nucleotides: TGTGCCAGCAGTAGCGGAGGGGGATTCAATGAGCAGTTCTTC.

This clonotype has a count of ten or more. This chain links TRBV4-2 with TRBJ2-3; 8 bases are a match to TRBD1. The CDR3 has 17 amino acids. The ends lost 5 bases at V and 2 bases at J; junction bases unmatched: 12. The germline V gene encodes CDR1 LGHNA and CDR2 YNFKEQ. CDR3 residues: CASSLIRTGNPTDTQYF. DNA of the CDR3: TGTGCCAGCAGCTTAATACGGACAGGGAATCCCACAGATACGCAGTATTTT.

By proportion, this clonotype is large. This rearrangement joins TRBV7-2 to TRBJ2-1; D is perhaps TRBD1 or TRBD2 (5 bases each). The CDR3 covers 14 residues. Germline V lookup: CDR1 SGHTA, CDR2 FQGNSA. The V end was cut by 1 base, the J end by 8 bases, with 12 bases between. CDR3 loop: CASSLDGTLDEQFF. CDR3 coding DNA: TGTGCCAGCAGCTTAGATGGGACCTTGGATGAGCAGTTCTTC.

V gene TRBV4-3 combines with J gene TRBJ1-1, with unresolved D. V was pared by 0 bases and J by 4 bases, with 6 bases between. Germline CDR1 is LGHNA and CDR2 is YSLEER. The CDR3 consists of 13 residues. CDR3 DNA sequence: TGCGCCAGCAGCCAAGATAAAGGCACTGAAGCTTTCTTT. This encodes CASSQDKGTEAFF.

The gene calls are TRBV2 and TRBJ1-3, with no clear D. The CDR3 totals 13 residues. CDR1 is SNHLY and CDR2 is FYNNEI in the germline V gene. Trimming stripped 5 bases from V and 4 bases from J, with 9 bases between. The CDR3: CASSSTGGNTIYF. CDR3 in DNA: TGTGCCAGCAGTTCCACGGGAGGAAACACCATATATTTT.

This clonotype is classed as medium-sized. This rearrangement joins TRBV6-2 or TRBV6-3 to TRBJ1-5; D ambiguous. This CDR3 contains 14 residues. Per germline, CDR1 MNHEY and CDR2 SVGEGT. Trimming removed 6 bases from V and 0 bases from J, with 9 bases in between. The DNA of the CDR3 is TGTGCCAGCAGCAACCTAGATAGCAATCAGCCCCAGCATTTT. Protein sequence: CASSNLDSNQPQHF.

The chain links TRBV7-2 to TRBJ2-3; no clear D gene. This CDR3 contains 14 residues. V shed 0 bases and J shed 2 bases, with 6 bases lying between them. Per the germline V gene, CDR1 is SGHTA and CDR2 is FQGNSA. Written as DNA, the CDR3 is TGTGCCAGCAGCTTAGCGGCTCCCACAGATACGCAGTATTTT. Amino acid sequence: CASSLAAPTDTQYF.

In its sample, this clonotype was seen a few times. This chain joins TRBV20-1 and TRBJ2-3, with D perhaps matching TRBD1 (6 bases). The CDR3 length is 15 residues. Germline values: CDR1 DFQATT, CDR2 SNEGSKA (reference sequence). The V end was cut by 3 bases, the J end by 3 bases, with 16 bases between. The CDR3 nucleotides read TGCAGTGCTAGTACCCGGGACACCGGGACAGATACGCAGTATTTT. Translating it yields CSASTRDTGTDTQYF.